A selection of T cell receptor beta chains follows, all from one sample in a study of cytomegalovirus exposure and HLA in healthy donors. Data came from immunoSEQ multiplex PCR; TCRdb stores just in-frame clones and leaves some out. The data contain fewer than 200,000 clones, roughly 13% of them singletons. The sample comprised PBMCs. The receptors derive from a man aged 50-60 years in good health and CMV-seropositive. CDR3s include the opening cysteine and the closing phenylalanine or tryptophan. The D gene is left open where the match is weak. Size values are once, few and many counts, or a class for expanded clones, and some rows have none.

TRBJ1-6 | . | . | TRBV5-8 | CASSLGDTHNSPLHF | TGTGCCAGCAGCTTGGGGGACACCCATAACTCACCCCTCCACTTT
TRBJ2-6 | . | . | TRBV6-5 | CASSLEGANVLTF | TGTGCCAGCAGCCTCGAGGGGGCCAACGTCCTGACTTTC
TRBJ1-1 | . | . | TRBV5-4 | CASSFGAGGLNTEAFF | TGTGCCAGCAGCTTTGGGGCGGGAGGATTGAACACTGAAGCTTTCTTT
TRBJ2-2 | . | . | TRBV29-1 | CSVEENRNTGELFF | TGCAGCGTTGAAGAAAACAGGAACACCGGGGAGCTGTTTTTT
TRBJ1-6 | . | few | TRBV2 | CASSGQANSPLHF | TGTGCCAGCAGTGGGCAGGCAAATTCACCCCTCCACTTT
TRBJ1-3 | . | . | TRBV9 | CASSVEGAGRGNTIYF | TGTGCCAGCAGCGTAGAGGGAGCCGGGCGTGGAAACACCATATATTTT
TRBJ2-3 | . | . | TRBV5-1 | CASSLTDTQYF | TGCGCCAGCAGCCTGACAGATACGCAGTATTTT
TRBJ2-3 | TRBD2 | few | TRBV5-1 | CASSFTSGGAIHTDTQYF | TGCGCCAGCAGCTTCACCAGCGGGGGGGCCATCCACACAGATACGCAGTATTTT
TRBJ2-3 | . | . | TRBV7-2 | CASSLYSLGITDTQYF | TGTGCCAGCAGCTTATATTCGTTGGGCATCACAGATACGCAGTATTTT
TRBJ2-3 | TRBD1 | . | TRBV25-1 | CASSELGRGPTDTQYF | TGTGCCAGCAGTGAGCTTGGCAGGGGGCCCACAGATACGCAGTATTTT
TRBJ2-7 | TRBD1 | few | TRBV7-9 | CASSLRDRGKYEKYF | TGTGCCAGCAGCCTCCGGGACAGGGGAAAATACGAGAAGTACTTT
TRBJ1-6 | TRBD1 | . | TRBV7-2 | CASNKRTGDNSPLHF | TGTGCCAGCAACAAGCGGACAGGGGATAATTCACCCCTCCACTTT
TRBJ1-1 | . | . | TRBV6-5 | CASSSAGGVTEAFF | TGTGCCAGCAGCTCAGCGGGGGGGGTAACTGAAGCTTTCTTT
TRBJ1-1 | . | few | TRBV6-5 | CASSPRGAEGPEAFF | TGTGCCAGCAGTCCCCGGGGGGCCGAGGGACCTGAAGCTTTCTTT
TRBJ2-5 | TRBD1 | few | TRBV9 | CASSLLDRGEETQYF | TGTGCCAGCAGCCTCTTGGACAGGGGCGAAGAGACCCAGTACTTC
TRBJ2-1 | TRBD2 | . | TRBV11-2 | CASSLRLASPDSYNEQFF | TGTGCCAGCAGCTTGAGACTAGCTTCCCCGGACTCCTACAATGAGCAGTTCTTC
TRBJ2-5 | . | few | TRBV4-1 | CASSQVFKIGETQYF | TGCGCCAGCAGCCAAGTGTTCAAGATCGGAGAGACCCAGTACTTC
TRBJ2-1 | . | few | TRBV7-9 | CASSLAGGNEQFF | TGTGCCAGCTCCCTAGCCGGGGGCAATGAGCAGTTCTTC
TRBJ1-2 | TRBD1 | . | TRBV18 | CASSPPSQGADYGYTF | TGTGCCAGCTCACCACCAAGCCAGGGGGCTGACTATGGCTACACCTTC
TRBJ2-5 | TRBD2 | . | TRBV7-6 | CASSQIAGGSEETQYF | TGTGCCAGCAGCCAGATTGCCGGGGGGAGTGAAGAGACCCAGTACTTC
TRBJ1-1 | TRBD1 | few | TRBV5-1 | CASSMAGTVYEGDTEAFF | TGCGCCAGCAGCATGGCCGGGACAGTCTACGAGGGGGACACTGAAGCTTTCTTT
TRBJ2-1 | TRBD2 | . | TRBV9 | CASSVETGGYNEQFF | TGTGCCAGCAGCGTAGAAACGGGGGGGTACAATGAGCAGTTCTTC
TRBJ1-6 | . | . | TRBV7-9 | CASSLGGGAGNSPLHF | TGTGCCAGCAGCTTAGGAGGAGGTGCAGGTAATTCACCCCTCCACTTT
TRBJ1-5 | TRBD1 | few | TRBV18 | CASSPGQISNQPQHF | TGTGCCAGCTCACCGGGACAGATTAGCAATCAGCCCCAGCATTTT
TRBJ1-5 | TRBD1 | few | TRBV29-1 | CSVRTGGSQPQHF | TGCAGCGTCAGGACAGGGGGGAGTCAGCCCCAGCATTTT
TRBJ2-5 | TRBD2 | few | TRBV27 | CASRGLAGGPYQETQYF | TGTGCCAGCAGAGGACTAGCGGGGGGACCGTACCAAGAGACCCAGTACTTC
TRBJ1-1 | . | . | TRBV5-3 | CARSSQGRDKWETEAFF | TGTGCCAGAAGCTCCCAAGGGAGGGACAAGTGGGAGACTGAAGCTTTCTTT
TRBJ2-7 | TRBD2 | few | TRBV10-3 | CATSKGIGEGKAYEQYF | TGTGCCACGTCAAAAGGAATTGGGGAGGGGAAAGCCTACGAGCAGTACTTC
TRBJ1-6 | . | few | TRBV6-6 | CASTVTGPESPLHF | TGTGCCAGCACCGTCACAGGGCCAGAGTCACCCCTCCACTTT
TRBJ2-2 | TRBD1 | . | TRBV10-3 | CAITSSGTGAGELFF | TGTGCCATCACCTCTTCCGGGACAGGAGCCGGGGAGCTGTTTTTT
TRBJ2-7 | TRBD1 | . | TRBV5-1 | CASSPGTGTYEQYF | TGCGCCAGCAGCCCCGGGACAGGGACCTACGAGCAGTACTTC
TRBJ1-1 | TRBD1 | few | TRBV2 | CASRPETGSSEAFF | TGTGCCAGCAGACCTGAGACAGGGAGTTCAGAAGCTTTCTTT
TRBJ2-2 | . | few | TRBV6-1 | CASSEQGNTGELFF | TGTGCCAGCAGTGAACAGGGTAACACCGGGGAGCTGTTTTTT
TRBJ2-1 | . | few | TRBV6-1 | CASRGEAGSYNEQFF | TGTGCCAGCAGGGGGGAGGCCGGGTCCTACAATGAGCAGTTCTTC
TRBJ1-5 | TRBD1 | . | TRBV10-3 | CAISESRAGGHQPQHF | TGTGCCATCAGTGAGTCTCGGGCAGGGGGCCATCAGCCCCAGCATTTT
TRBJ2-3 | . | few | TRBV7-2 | CASSFLAAGTDTQYF | TGTGCCAGCAGCTTCTTAGCGGCCGGCACAGATACGCAGTATTTT
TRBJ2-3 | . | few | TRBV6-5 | CASRKQGGGTDTQYF | TGTGCCAGCAGGAAACAGGGGGGAGGGACAGATACGCAGTATTTT
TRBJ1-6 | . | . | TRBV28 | CASSPPTSYSPLHF | TGTGCCAGCAGTCCTCCCACTAGCTATTCACCCCTCCACTTT
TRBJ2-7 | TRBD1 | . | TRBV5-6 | CASSSSGQGAREQYF | TGTGCCAGCAGCTCGTCCGGACAGGGGGCGCGGGAGCAGTACTTC
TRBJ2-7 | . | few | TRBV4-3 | CASSQDFRTAYEQYF | TGCGCCAGCAGCCAAGATTTCCGAACGGCCTACGAGCAGTACTTC
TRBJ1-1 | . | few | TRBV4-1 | CASSQVQGSVTEAFF | TGCGCCAGCAGCCAAGTTCAGGGATCGGTCACTGAAGCTTTCTTT
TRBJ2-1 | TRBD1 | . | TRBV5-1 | CASSLAMDRARGQFF | TGCGCCAGCAGCTTGGCCATGGACAGGGCTAGAGGGCAGTTCTTC
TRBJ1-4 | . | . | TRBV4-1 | CASSPLGATNEKLFF | TGCGCCAGCAGCCCCCTAGGAGCAACTAATGAAAAACTGTTTTTT
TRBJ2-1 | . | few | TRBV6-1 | CASSGRVPRGDEQFF | TGTGCCAGCAGCGGTCGGGTACCCAGAGGAGATGAGCAGTTCTTC
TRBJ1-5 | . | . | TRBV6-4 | CASSAEYSNQPQHF | TGTGCCAGCAGTGCGGAGTATAGCAATCAGCCCCAGCATTTT
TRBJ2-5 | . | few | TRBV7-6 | CASSKTQETQYF | TGTGCCAGCAGCAAAACACAAGAGACCCAGTACTTC
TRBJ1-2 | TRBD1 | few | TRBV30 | CAWGTGVFYGYTF | TGTGCCTGGGGGACAGGGGTTTTCTATGGCTACACCTTC
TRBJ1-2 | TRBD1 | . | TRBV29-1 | CRADRGPSGYTF | TGCAGAGCAGACAGGGGGCCTAGTGGCTACACCTTC
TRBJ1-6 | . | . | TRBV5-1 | CASTRDDPGLNSPLHF | TGCGCCAGCACCCGGGATGACCCAGGTTTGAATTCACCCCTCCACTTT
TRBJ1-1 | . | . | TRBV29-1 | CSVVLGLNTEAFF | TGCAGCGTTGTTTTGGGCCTAAACACTGAAGCTTTCTTT
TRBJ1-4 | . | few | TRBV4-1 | CASSQERLFEKLFF | TGCGCCAGCAGCCAAGAGCGGCTTTTTGAAAAACTGTTTTTT
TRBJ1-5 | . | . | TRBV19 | CASSIVTDQPQHF | TGTGCCAGTAGTATTGTGACTGATCAGCCCCAGCATTTT
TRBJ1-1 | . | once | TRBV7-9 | CASSQGIGGAFF | TGTGCCAGCAGCCAGGGTATCGGTGGAGCTTTCTTT
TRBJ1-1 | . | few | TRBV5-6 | CASSLEALGSTEAFF | TGTGCCAGCAGCTTGGAGGCATTAGGGAGCACTGAAGCTTTCTTT
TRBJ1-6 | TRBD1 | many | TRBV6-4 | CASSDSGTGNSPLHF | TGTGCCAGCAGTGACTCTGGGACAGGCAATTCACCCCTCCACTTT
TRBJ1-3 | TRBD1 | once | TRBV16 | CASKRDRVSGNTIYF | TGTGCCAGCAAAAGGGACAGGGTCTCTGGAAACACCATATATTTT
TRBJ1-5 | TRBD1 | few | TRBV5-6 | CASSSQGARQPQHF | TGTGCCAGCAGCTCACAGGGGGCCAGGCAGCCCCAGCATTTT